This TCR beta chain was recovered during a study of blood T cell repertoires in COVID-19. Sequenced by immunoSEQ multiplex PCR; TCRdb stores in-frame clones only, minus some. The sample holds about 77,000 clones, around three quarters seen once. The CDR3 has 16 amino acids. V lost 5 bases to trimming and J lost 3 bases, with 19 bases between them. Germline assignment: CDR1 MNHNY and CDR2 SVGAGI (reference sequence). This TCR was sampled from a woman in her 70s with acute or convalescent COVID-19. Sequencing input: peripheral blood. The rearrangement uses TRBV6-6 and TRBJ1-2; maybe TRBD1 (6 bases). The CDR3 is CASSRVQGVPYYGYTF. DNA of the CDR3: TGTGCCAGCAGTAGAGTACAGGGAGTACCTTACTATGGCTACACCTTC.